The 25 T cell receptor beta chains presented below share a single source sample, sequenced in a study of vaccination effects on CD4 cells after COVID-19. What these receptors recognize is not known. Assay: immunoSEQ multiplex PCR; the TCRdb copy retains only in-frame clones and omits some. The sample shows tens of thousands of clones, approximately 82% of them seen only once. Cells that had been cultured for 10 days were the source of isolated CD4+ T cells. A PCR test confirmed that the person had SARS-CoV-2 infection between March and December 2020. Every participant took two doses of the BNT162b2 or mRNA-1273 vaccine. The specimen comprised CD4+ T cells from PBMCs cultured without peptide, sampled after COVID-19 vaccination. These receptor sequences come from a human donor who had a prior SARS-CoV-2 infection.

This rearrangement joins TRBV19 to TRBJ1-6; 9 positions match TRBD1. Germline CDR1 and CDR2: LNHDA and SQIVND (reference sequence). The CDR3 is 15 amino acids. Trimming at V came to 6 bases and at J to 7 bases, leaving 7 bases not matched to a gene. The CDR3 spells CASSPWGTGNSPLHF. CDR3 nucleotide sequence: TGTGCCAGTAGCCCCTGGGGGACAGGGAATTCACCCCTCCACTTT.

CDR3 in DNA: TGTGCCTGGAGGGATAGCGGGAGGGTGGCCGGGGAGCTGTTTTTT. Translated, it gives CAWRDSGRVAGELFF. V and J are TRBV30 and TRBJ2-2, with 11 positions matching TRBD2. Germline CDR1 is GTSNPN and CDR2 is SVGIG (reference sequence). This CDR3 is built from 15 residues. V was clipped by 3 bases and J by 6 bases; unmatched bases: 6.

For the CDR3, the DNA is TGCGCCAGCAGTATCGTTCCAGGGTACGGGGACTATGGCTACACCTTC. This sequence encodes CASSIVPGYGDYGYTF. The chain employs TRBV10-2 and TRBJ1-2; D perhaps matches TRBD1 (5 bases). The CDR3 totals 16 residues. The germline V gene has CDR1 WSHSY and CDR2 SAAADI. V gave up 5 bases and J gave up 3 bases, with 19 bases separating them.

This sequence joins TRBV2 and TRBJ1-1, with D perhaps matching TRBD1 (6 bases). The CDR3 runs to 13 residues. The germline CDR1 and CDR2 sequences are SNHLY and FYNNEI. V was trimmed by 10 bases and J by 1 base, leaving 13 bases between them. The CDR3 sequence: CATRTEKNTEAFF. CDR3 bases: TGTGCCACCAGGACAGAGAAGAACACTGAAGCTTTCTTT.

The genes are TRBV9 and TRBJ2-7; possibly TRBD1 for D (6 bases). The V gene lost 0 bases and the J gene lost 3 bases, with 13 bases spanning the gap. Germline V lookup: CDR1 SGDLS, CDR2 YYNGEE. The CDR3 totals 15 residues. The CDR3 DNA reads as TGTGCCAGCAGCGTAGGTGGGGGCCTAAGCTACGAGCAGTACTTC. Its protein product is CASSVGGGLSYEQYF.

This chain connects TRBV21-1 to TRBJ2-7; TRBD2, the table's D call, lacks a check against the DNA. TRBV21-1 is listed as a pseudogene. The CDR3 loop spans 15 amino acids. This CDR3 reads CASRGTSGTSYEQYF. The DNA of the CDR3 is TGTGCCAGCAGAGGGACTAGCGGAACCTCCTACGAGCAGTACTTC.

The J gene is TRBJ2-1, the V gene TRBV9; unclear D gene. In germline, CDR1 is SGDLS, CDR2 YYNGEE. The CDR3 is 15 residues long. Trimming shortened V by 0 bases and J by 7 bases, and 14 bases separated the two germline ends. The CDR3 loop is CASSVGNLPGNEQFF. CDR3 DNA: TGTGCCAGCAGCGTAGGAAACCTACCTGGGAATGAGCAGTTCTTC.

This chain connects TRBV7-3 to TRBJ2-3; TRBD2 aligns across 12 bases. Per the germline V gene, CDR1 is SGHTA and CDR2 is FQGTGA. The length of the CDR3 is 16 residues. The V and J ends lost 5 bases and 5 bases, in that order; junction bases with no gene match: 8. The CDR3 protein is CASSHLAGGREDTQYF. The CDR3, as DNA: TGTGCCAGCAGCCATCTAGCGGGAGGGCGAGAAGATACGCAGTATTTT. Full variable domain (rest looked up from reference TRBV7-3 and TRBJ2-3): GAGVSQTPSNKVTEKGKYVELRCDPISGHTALYWYRQSLGQGPEFLIYFQGTGAADDSGLPNDRFFAVRPEGSVSTLKIQRTERGDSAVYLCASSHLAGGREDTQYFGPGTRLTVL.

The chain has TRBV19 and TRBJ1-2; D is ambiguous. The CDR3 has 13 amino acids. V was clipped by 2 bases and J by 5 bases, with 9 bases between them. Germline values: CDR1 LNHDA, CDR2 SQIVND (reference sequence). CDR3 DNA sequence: TGTGCCAGTAGTATAACCCAGGCATATGGCTACACCTTC. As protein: CASSITQAYGYTF.

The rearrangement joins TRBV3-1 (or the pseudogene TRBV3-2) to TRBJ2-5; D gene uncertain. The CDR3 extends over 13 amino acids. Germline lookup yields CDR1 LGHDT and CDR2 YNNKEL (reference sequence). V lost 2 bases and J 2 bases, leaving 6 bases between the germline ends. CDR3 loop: CASSQLGQETQYF. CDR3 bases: TGTGCCAGCAGCCAACTGGGGCAAGAGACCCAGTACTTC.

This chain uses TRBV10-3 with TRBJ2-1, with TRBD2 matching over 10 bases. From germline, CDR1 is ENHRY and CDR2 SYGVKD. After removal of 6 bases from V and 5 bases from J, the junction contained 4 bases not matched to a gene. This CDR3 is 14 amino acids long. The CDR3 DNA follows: TGTGCCATCAGACGGACTAGCGGAAACAATGAGCAGTTCTTC. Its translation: CAIRRTSGNNEQFF.

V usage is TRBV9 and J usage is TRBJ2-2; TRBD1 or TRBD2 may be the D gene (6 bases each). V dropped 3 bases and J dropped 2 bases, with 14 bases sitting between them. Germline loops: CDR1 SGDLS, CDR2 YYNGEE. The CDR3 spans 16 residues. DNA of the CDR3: TGTGCCAGCAGCGGGGGCAAGGGGGGTAACACCGGGGAGCTGTTTTTT. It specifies CASSGGKGGNTGELFF. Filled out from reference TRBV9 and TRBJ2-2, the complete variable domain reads DSGVTQTPKHLITATGQRVTLRCSPRSGDLSVYWYQQSLDQGLQFLIQYYNGEERAKGNILERFSAQQFPDLHSELNLSSLELGDSALYFCASSGGKGGNTGELFFGEGSRLTVL.

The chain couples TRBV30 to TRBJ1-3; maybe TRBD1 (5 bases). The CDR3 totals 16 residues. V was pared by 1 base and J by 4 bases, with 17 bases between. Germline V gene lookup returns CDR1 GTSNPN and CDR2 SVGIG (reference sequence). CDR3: CAWSARGTIGGNTIYF. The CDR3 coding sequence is TGTGCCTGGAGTGCCCGGGGGACGATCGGCGGAAACACCATATATTTT.

CDR3 coding DNA: TGTGCCAGCAGCGTTTCCGGGACAATGGCTGTGAATACGCAGTATTTT. The encoded protein is CASSVSGTMAVNTQYF. The chain joins TRBV9 to TRBJ2-3; weak D call: TRBD1 (6 bases). This CDR3 contains 16 residues. Trimming left V 2 bases short and J 7 bases short, with 20 bases between. Germline CDR1 SGDLS, CDR2 YYNGEE.

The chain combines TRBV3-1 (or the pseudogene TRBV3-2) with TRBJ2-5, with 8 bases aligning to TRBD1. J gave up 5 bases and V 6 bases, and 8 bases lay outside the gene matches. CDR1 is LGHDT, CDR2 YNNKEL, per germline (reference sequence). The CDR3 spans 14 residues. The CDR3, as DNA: TGTGCCAGCAGATGGACAGGGATTCAGGAGACCCAGTACTTC. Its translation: CASRWTGIQETQYF.

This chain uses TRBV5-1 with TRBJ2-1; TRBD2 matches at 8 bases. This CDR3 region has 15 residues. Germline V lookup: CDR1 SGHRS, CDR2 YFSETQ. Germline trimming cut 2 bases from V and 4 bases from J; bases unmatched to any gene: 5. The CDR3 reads CASSLIAGPYNEQFF. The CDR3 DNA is TGCGCCAGCAGCTTAATAGCGGGACCTTACAATGAGCAGTTCTTC.

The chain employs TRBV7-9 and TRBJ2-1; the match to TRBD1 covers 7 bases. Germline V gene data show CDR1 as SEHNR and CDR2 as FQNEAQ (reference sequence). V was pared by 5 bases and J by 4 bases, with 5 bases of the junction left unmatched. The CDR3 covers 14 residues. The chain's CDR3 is CASSRGGRYNEQFF. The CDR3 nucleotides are TGTGCCAGCAGCAGAGGGGGCCGTTACAATGAGCAGTTCTTC.

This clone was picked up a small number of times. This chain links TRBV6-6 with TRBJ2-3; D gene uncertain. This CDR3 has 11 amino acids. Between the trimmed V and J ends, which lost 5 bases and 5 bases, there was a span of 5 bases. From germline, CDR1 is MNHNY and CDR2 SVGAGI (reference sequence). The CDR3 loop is CASSPRDTQYF. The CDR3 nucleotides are TGTGCCAGCAGTCCTCGAGATACGCAGTATTTT.

The CDR3 loop is CASSDSAGRIGQPQHF. CDR3 in DNA: TGTGCCAGCAGTGATTCGGCGGGGAGGATTGGTCAGCCCCAGCATTTT. This chain uses TRBV2 with TRBJ1-5; D gene uncertain. CDR1 is SNHLY and CDR2 is FYNNEI in the germline V gene. CDR3 length equals 16 residues. Trimming took off 3 bases at V and 6 bases at J, with 18 bases between the two ends.

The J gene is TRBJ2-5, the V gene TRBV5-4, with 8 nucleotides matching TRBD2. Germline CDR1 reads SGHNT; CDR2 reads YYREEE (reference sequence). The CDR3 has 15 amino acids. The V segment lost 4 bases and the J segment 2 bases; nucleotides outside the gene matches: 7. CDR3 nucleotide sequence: TGTGCCAGCAGCCTCGGGGGGGCCCGGCAAGAGACCCAGTACTTC. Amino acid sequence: CASSLGGARQETQYF.

The CDR3: CASSLRGLAGTADTQYF. The DNA of the CDR3 is TGTGCCAGCAGCTTAAGAGGACTAGCGGGGACTGCAGATACGCAGTATTTT. The rearrangement links TRBV7-9 to TRBJ2-3, with 12 bases matching TRBD2. The V segment lost 2 bases and the J segment 4 bases; nucleotides outside the gene matches: 7. Germline CDR1 reads SEHNR; CDR2 reads FQNEAQ (reference sequence). The CDR3 totals 17 residues.

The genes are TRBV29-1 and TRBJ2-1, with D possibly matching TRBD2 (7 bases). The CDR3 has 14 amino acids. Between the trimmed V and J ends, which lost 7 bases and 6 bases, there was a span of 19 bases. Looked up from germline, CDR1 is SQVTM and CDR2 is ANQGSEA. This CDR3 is CSGRPGGPGNEQFF. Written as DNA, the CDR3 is TGCAGCGGACGGCCCGGGGGGCCGGGCAATGAGCAGTTCTTC.

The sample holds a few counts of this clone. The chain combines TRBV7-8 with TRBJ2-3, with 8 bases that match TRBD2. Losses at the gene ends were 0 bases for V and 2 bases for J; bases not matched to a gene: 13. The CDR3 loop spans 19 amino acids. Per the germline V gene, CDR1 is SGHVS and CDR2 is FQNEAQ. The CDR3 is CASSLARFGTRKFTDTQYF. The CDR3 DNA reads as TGTGCCAGCAGCTTAGCCCGCTTCGGGACTAGAAAATTCACAGATACGCAGTATTTT.

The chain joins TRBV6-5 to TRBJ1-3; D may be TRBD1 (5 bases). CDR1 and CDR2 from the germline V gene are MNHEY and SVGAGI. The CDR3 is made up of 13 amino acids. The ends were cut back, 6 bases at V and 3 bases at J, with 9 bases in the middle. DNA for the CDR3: TGTGCCAGCAGGCAGACAGTTGGAAACACCATATATTTT. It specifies CASRQTVGNTIYF.

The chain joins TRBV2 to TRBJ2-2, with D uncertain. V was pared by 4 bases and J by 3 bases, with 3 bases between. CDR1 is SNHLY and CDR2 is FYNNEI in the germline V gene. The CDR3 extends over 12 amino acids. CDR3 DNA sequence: TGTGCCAGCAGTGGACACACCGGGGAGCTGTTTTTT. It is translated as CASSGHTGELFF.